Listed below are T cell receptor beta chains from one sample, sequenced in a study of shared clonotypes between healthy human individuals. Clones were read by immunoSEQ multiplex PCR, and TCRdb kept only the in-frame ones, dropping some. The data hold under 600,000 clones, with roughly 98% observed a single time. The sample consisted of naive CD8+ T cells sorted from blood. The receptors shown here come from a man aged 25 to 40 in good health. Each CDR3 is given with its conserved first and last residue. The D gene is left open where the match is weak. The listing skips clone size in some rows; elsewhere it reads once, few, many or a size class.

>TRBD2|TRBV29-1|.|TRBJ2-1
CSVEGGSGRAGEQFF
TGCAGCGTTGAGGGGGGTAGCGGGAGGGCAGGTGAGCAGTTCTTC
>.|TRBV7-9|.|TRBJ1-5
CASSLAVGSNQPQHF
TGTGCCAGCAGCTTAGCGGTTGGCAGCAATCAGCCCCAGCATTTT
>TRBD1|TRBV9|.|TRBJ2-1
CASSGDRAPYNEQFF
TGTGCCAGCAGCGGCGACAGGGCGCCTTACAATGAGCAGTTCTTC
>.|TRBV14|.|TRBJ2-3
CASSRISADTQYF
TGTGCCAGCAGCCGCATTAGTGCCGATACGCAGTATTTT
>.|TRBV27|.|TRBJ1-5
CASSLFSNSNQPQHF
TGTGCCAGCAGTTTATTCTCTAATAGCAATCAGCCCCAGCATTTT
>.|TRBV5-1|.|TRBJ1-1
CASNQGGNTEAFF
TGCGCCAGCAACCAGGGTGGAAACACTGAAGCTTTCTTT
>TRBD1|TRBV29-1|.|TRBJ2-1
CSVEEDRVDEQFF
TGCAGCGTTGAAGAGGACAGGGTGGATGAGCAGTTCTTC
>.|TRBV7-9|.|TRBJ2-3
CASSSVLRGTDTQYF
TGTGCCAGCAGTTCTGTCCTTCGCGGCACAGATACGCAGTATTTT
>TRBD2|TRBV29-1|once|TRBJ2-3
CSAGGLAGFTDTQYF
TGCAGCGCCGGCGGGCTAGCGGGATTCACAGATACGCAGTATTTT
>TRBD2|TRBV2|.|TRBJ2-1
CASSEARLAGSSYNEQFF
TGTGCCAGCAGTGAAGCGAGGCTAGCGGGATCCTCCTACAATGAGCAGTTCTTC
>.|TRBV20-1|.|TRBJ2-3
CSAWGETQYF
TGCAGTGCATGGGGGGAGACGCAGTATTTT
>TRBD1|TRBV6-1|.|TRBJ1-5
CASSDDRAYQPQHF
TGTGCCAGCAGTGACGACAGGGCCTATCAGCCCCAGCATTTT
>.|TRBV10-3|.|TRBJ2-2
CALRWETNTGELFF
TGTGCCCTCCGATGGGAGACCAACACCGGGGAGCTGTTTTTT
>TRBD2|TRBV7-3|.|TRBJ2-7
CASSLTASGIYEQYF
TGTGCCAGCAGCTTAACGGCTAGCGGGATTTACGAGCAGTACTTC
>.|TRBV15|.|TRBJ2-3
CATSRAFTDTQYF
TGTGCCACCAGCAGAGCCTTCACAGATACGCAGTATTTT
>.|TRBV27|.|TRBJ2-7
CASGRAGIYEQYF
TGTGCCAGTGGGCGGGCAGGAATCTACGAGCAGTACTTC
>.|TRBV6-5|.|TRBJ2-5
CASHSGVGQETQYF
TGTGCCAGCCACTCGGGAGTTGGACAAGAGACCCAGTACTTC
>.|TRBV5-1|.|TRBJ2-1
CASSLVGQRDNEQFF
TGCGCCAGCAGCTTGGTAGGGCAGAGGGATAATGAGCAGTTCTTC
>.|TRBV7-9|.|TRBJ2-7
CASSFVQEEKYF
TGTGCCAGCAGCTTTGTACAGGAAGAGAAGTACTTC
>.|TRBV12-5|.|TRBJ1-1
CASGFYRTTTDTEAFF
TGTGCTAGTGGTTTTTATAGGACCACCACTGACACTGAAGCTTTCTTT